This TCR beta chain is drawn from a study of vaccination effects on CD4 cells after COVID-19. Note on this clone: What it binds is not known.

Method: immunoSEQ multiplex PCR; TCRdb's copy keeps in-frame clones and lacks some. The data show 72,000 or so clones, 70% to 85% seen once. This CDR3 is 14 amino acids long. J lost 2 bases, V lost 6 bases, and 3 bases had no gene match. Germline V CDR1 and CDR2: LNHDA, SQIVND (reference sequence). On roughly day 10 of culture, CD4+ T cells were separated out. Participants completed two doses of the BNT162b2 or mRNA-1273 vaccine. A half-medium replacement with IL-2 medium was carried out on days 3 and 7. General study results and limits: Infection-derived and vaccine-derived clones contracted markedly late after vaccination. Few convalescent patients, and no early post-infection timepoints, were available to the study.

The rearrangement joins TRBV19 to TRBJ1-2; 10 nucleotides agree with TRBD1. The sequence was collected from a human donor who received a COVID-19 vaccine. The material was CD4+ T cells from PBMCs cultured without peptide, obtained after COVID-19 vaccination. CDR3: CASRVGQGNYGYTF. The DNA for the CDR3 is TGTGCCAGTAGAGTGGGACAGGGGAACTATGGCTACACCTTC.